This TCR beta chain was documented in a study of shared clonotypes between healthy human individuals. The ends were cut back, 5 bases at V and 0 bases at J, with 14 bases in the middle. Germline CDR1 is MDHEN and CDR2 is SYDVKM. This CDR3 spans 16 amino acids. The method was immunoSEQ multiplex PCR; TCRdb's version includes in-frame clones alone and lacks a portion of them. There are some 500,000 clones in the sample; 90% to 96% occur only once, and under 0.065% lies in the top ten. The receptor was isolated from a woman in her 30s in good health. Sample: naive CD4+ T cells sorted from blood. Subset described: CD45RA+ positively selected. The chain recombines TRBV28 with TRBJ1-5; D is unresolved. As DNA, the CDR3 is TGTGCCAGCAGTAACTACGGGGATTATAGCAATCAGCCCCAGCATTTT. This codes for CASSNYGDYSNQPQHF.